This TCR beta chain originates from a study of CD8 T cells in Susac syndrome. Findings of the study overall: It was acknowledged in the study that the number of individuals who were included in its TCR sequencing and HLA analysis was relatively small. Clonal CD8+ expansion in Susac was highest in TEMRA cells and active patients.

With regard to this clonotype: Its antigen is still unknown.

After extraction with the RNeasy kit, about 0.5 to 1 ug of the RNA was reverse transcribed using random hexamers. TCRdb processed the immunoSEQ multiplex PCR reads anew with MiXCR; each CDR3 protein has one entry. There are around 130,000 distinct CDR3 sequences in the sample; 85% to 95% occur only once, and less than 0.3% lies in the top ten. This receptor was obtained from a human donor with Susac syndrome. The sequencing input was CD8+ T cells from PBMCs.

As DNA, the CDR3 is TGTGCCAGTAGTAACCCCAACAGGGACTACACCTTC. Its translation is CASSNPNRDYTF. The chain couples TRBV19 to TRBJ1-2, with D perhaps matching TRBD1 (6 bases). V was cut by 4 bases and J by 10 bases, with 13 bases left in between. Germline loops: CDR1 LNHDA, CDR2 SQIVND (reference sequence). The CDR3 is 12 residues long.